This TCR beta chain is drawn from a study of shared clonotypes between healthy human individuals. Study-level results: Sequencing depth was a factor that was expected to affect clonotype sharing among donors.

Everyone who donated was a Caucasian adult who lived in Nashville, Tennessee. Original handling: ImmunoSEQ sequences covered only the junction and lacked quality scores; filtering therefore differed. Libraries were prepared by immunoSEQ multiplex PCR; TCRdb keeps only in-frame clonotypes and omits some of them. V and J calls and clone size are given by that table; D and trimming were obtained from the DNA. Here the sample spans around 2.5 million clones, more than 85% being singletons. Germline V lookup: CDR1 SGHRS, CDR2 YFSETQ. V lost 4 bases and J lost 2; bases outside the gene matches: 3. This CDR3 is 14 amino acids long. This clone was recorded a few times. Its specificity is unknown. Other DNA sequences within the sample encode an identical CDR3.

Input material: naive CD4+ T cells from PBMCs. The subset was: CD45RA+ positively selected. J is TRBJ1-1 and V is TRBV5-1, with 9 bases that match TRBD1. The origin of this receptor is a man in his late teens or twenties in good health. Some clones in this sample may be carry-over from other donors' samples. The CDR3 DNA sequence: TGCGCCAGCAGCGTGGGACAGGGTAACACTGAAGCTTTCTTT. As protein: CASSVGQGNTEAFF.